A single sample is the source of the 10 T cell receptor beta chains below, sequenced in a study of CD8+CD57+ T cells in acquired aplastic anemia (dated by TCRdb to 2016 to 2018). The patients picked for sequencing were ones in whom flow cytometry had shown an expansion of CD8+CD57+ cells. TCRdb shows the sequencer as Illumina HiSeq 2000. Genomic DNA served as template for TCR beta VDJ combination and CDR3 sequence profiling. TCRdb reprocessed the public reads (quality trimming at Q25 with fastp, clone calling with MiXCR) and kept in-frame beta chains. Merged by CDR3 protein, the rows form single entries marked with the most common genes and DNA. The sample contains 260,000 or so distinct CDR3 sequences, more than 45% of them found a single time. Of the sample, less than 9% is held by the ten largest clones. The specimen was sorted CD4+, CD8+, or CD8+CD57+ T cells (not recorded which) from PBMCs. The source of these receptors is a human donor with aplastic anemia.

The table lists this clonotype with a few counts. The chain has TRBV28 and TRBJ2-1; the D gene is possibly TRBD1 (6 bases). The CDR3 covers 15 residues. Trimming removed 2 bases at V and 3 bases at J, with 11 bases between. In germline, CDR1 is MDHEN, CDR2 SYDVKM. The CDR3: CASSLVTGSYNEQFF. The CDR3, as DNA: TGTGCCAGCAGTTTAGTTACAGGGAGCTACAATGAGCAGTTCTTC.

With regard to this clonotype: A much larger clone sits a single nucleotide away, making a read error possible. This chain connects TRBV5-1 to TRBJ2-7, with D unresolved. The CDR3 covers 14 residues. Trimming took 4 bases from V and 3 from J, leaving 14 bases between them. Germline V gene lookup returns CDR1 SGHRS and CDR2 YFSETQ. The CDR3 here is CASSKGGPDYEQYF. The CDR3 DNA is TGCGCCAGCAGCAAAGGTGGACCGGACTACGAGCAGTACTTC.

This clonotype occurred a few times. The genes are TRBV6-6 and TRBJ2-2, with 9 bases lining up with TRBD2. The CDR3 has 16 residues. The germline CDR1 and CDR2 sequences are MNHNY and SVGAGI (reference sequence). The V and J ends lost 2 bases and 6 bases, in that order; junction bases with no gene match: 7. The CDR3 DNA reads as TGTGCCAGCAGTTACCTCCCTAGCGGGACGGCCGGGGAGCTGTTTTTT. Translated, it gives CASSYLPSGTAGELFF.

At least ten counts were recorded for this clonotype. V gene TRBV9 combines with J gene TRBJ1-1; D not certain. The CDR3 loop spans 14 amino acids. Trimming took off 4 bases at V and 8 bases at J, with 18 bases between the two ends. Germline V gene data show CDR1 as SGDLS and CDR2 as YYNGEE. CDR3: CASSPKSYQNEAFF. CDR3 sequence (DNA): TGTGCCAGCAGCCCCAAGTCCTATCAAAACGAAGCTTTCTTT.

Only a few counts were recorded for this clonotype. The chain recombines TRBV29-1 with TRBJ2-7; 8 nucleotides line up with TRBD1. Germline V gene sequence: CDR1 SQVTM, CDR2 ANQGSEA. V was clipped by 4 bases and J by 2 bases; unmatched bases: 4. The CDR3 spans 13 residues. In DNA form, the CDR3 reads TGCAGCGTTGCAGGGGGCATGGCCTACGAGCAGTACTTC. This encodes CSVAGGMAYEQYF.

The rearrangement links TRBV7-9 to TRBJ1-1; tentative D call: TRBD1 (5 bases). Germline values: CDR1 SEHNR, CDR2 FQNEAQ (reference sequence). The CDR3 contains 15 residues. Trimming pared 2 bases from V and 5 bases from J, leaving 15 bases between. The CDR3 DNA sequence: TGTGCCAGCAGCTTAAGCGGGGGGGGTTGGACTGAAGCTTTCTTT. Its translation: CASSLSGGGWTEAFF.

The J gene is TRBJ2-2, the V gene TRBV29-1, with 12 bases fitting TRBD2. This CDR3 is 18 amino acids long. Germline V lookup: CDR1 SQVTM, CDR2 ANQGSEA. With 3 bases clipped from V and 0 bases from J, the junction kept 8 bases outside the gene matches. DNA for the CDR3: TGCAGCGTTGATTTGACTAGCGGGGGAACGGCGAACACCGGGGAGCTGTTTTTT. This translates into CSVDLTSGGTANTGELFF.

This chain links TRBV25-1 with TRBJ2-7; 9 bases agree with TRBD1. The CDR3 extends over 16 amino acids. The V segment lost 3 bases and the J segment 3 bases; nucleotides outside the gene matches: 9. Germline assignment: CDR1 MGHDK and CDR2 SYGVNS. CDR3: CASSDQGQGRSYEQYF. The CDR3 DNA follows: TGTGCCAGCAGTGACCAGGGACAGGGCAGGAGCTACGAGCAGTACTTC.

This chain links TRBV19 with TRBJ2-5, with 8 bases matching TRBD2. V dropped 4 bases and J dropped 3; count of bases not matched to a gene: 1. Germline V CDR1 and CDR2: LNHDA, SQIVND (reference sequence). The CDR3 has 13 residues. The CDR3 sequence is CASSRAGEETQYF. CDR3 in DNA: TGTGCCAGTAGTAGAGCGGGGGAAGAGACCCAGTACTTC.

The genes are TRBV6-4 and TRBJ2-7; 8 bases map to TRBD1. There are 12 residues in the CDR3. V shed 4 bases, J shed 5 bases, and the junction held 1 base outside the gene matches. Germline-derived CDR1 and CDR2 are MRHNA and SNTAGT. The DNA of the CDR3 is TGTGCCAGCAGTGGACAGGGGAACGAGCAGTACTTC. Translated, it gives CASSGQGNEQYF.